What follows are 27 T cell receptor beta chains derived from one specimen sequenced in a study of T cell responses to AZD1222 COVID-19 vaccine (dated by TCRdb to the early 2020s). Receptor libraries were prepared by the immunoSEQ multiplex PCR assay. Held by TCRdb, this immuneACCESS table contains in-frame sequences only and omits some clones. Under half of the omission traces to an unresolved V gene where checked; the cause of the rest is unknown. For this sample the table gives over 150,000 clones, of which about 90% were detected only once. The biggest ten clones account for 2.6% of the sample. What the time point label conveys for this sample: baseline before first vaccination. The input for sequencing was peripheral blood, taken on day 0 of AZD1222 vaccination. The receptors were sampled from an adult in good health.

V gene TRBV28 combines with J gene TRBJ2-7; D call uncertain. The length of the CDR3 is 13 residues. The V gene lost 8 bases and the J gene lost 0 bases, with 11 bases spanning the gap. Per the germline V gene, CDR1 is MDHEN and CDR2 is SYDVKM. CDR3 residues: CASGIPASYEQYF. The CDR3 DNA is TGTGCCAGCGGCATCCCAGCCTCCTACGAGCAGTACTTC.

This clone showed up just once. The chain couples TRBV28 to TRBJ1-5, with 8 bases fitting TRBD1. Per germline, CDR1 MDHEN and CDR2 SYDVKM. The CDR3 has 14 residues. V trimming: 6 bases; J trimming: 3 bases; junction bases outside the gene matches: 4. CDR3 loop: CASRETGANQPQHF. CDR3 sequence (DNA): TGTGCCAGCAGAGAGACAGGGGCCAATCAGCCCCAGCATTTT.

The J gene is TRBJ1-2, the V gene TRBV30, with 7 bases fitting TRBD1. The CDR3 is 14 residues long. After removal of 0 bases from V and 4 bases from J, the junction contained 5 bases not matched to a gene. Germline CDR1 reads GTSNPN; CDR2 reads SVGIG (reference sequence). As DNA, the CDR3 is TGTGCCTGGAGTGTACAGGGGATTGTCTATGGCTACACCTTC. It yields the protein CAWSVQGIVYGYTF.

The V call is TRBV5-1, the J call TRBJ1-2; no clear D gene. Germline CDR1 is SGHRS and CDR2 is YFSETQ. The length of the CDR3 is 14 residues. The V end was cut by 0 bases, the J end by 3 bases, with 9 bases between. CDR3 in DNA: TGCGCCAGCAGCTTGGGGACTGTGGACTATGGCTACACCTTC. Translating gives CASSLGTVDYGYTF.

This sequence joins TRBV15 and TRBJ1-1; D is perhaps TRBD1 (5 bases). The CDR3 is 17 residues long. Germline V gene data show CDR1 as LNHNV and CDR2 as YYDKDF (reference sequence). V was clipped by 4 bases and J by 2 bases, with 20 bases between them. This chain's CDR3 is CATSTGITGRRNTEAFF. In DNA, the CDR3 is TGTGCCACCAGCACCGGTATTACGGGACGGCGAAACACTGAAGCTTTCTTT.

The chain recombines TRBV7-3 with TRBJ1-2; D gene ambiguous. V lost 5 bases to trimming and J lost 2 bases, with 9 bases between them. The CDR3 extends over 13 amino acids. Per the germline V gene, CDR1 is SGHTA and CDR2 is FQGTGA. The CDR3 DNA is TGTGCCAGCAGCCTCGGACCGAACTATGGCTACACCTTC. Translated, it gives CASSLGPNYGYTF.

This sequence joins TRBV25-1 and TRBJ1-2, with no clear D. Trimming cost V 7 bases and J 4 bases, with 13 bases left between them. The germline V gene encodes CDR1 MGHDK and CDR2 SYGVNS. The CDR3 loop spans 13 amino acids. CDR3 protein: CASTPGTAYGYTF. In nucleotides, the CDR3 is TGTGCCAGCACTCCAGGAACTGCCTATGGCTACACCTTC.

The rearrangement joins TRBV29-1 to TRBJ2-7; D gene unclear. Per the germline V gene, CDR1 is SQVTM and CDR2 is ANQGSEA. The V end lost 7 bases, the J end lost 6 bases, and 13 bases lay between the germline ends. The CDR3 is 11 amino acids. CDR3 region: CSAAVGTEQYF. The CDR3 DNA is TGCAGCGCCGCAGTGGGAACCGAGCAGTACTTC.

The chain links TRBV29-1 to TRBJ2-1; D may be TRBD1 (6 bases). CDR1 and CDR2 (germline): SQVTM, ANQGSEA. The CDR3 spans 11 residues. With 6 bases removed from V and 7 bases from J, the gap between germline ends came to 10 bases. CDR3 amino acids: CSVATGNEQFF. The CDR3 DNA reads TGCAGCGTGGCTACAGGGAATGAGCAGTTCTTC.

This rearrangement joins TRBV29-1 to TRBJ2-1, with D perhaps matching TRBD2 (5 bases). V lost 3 bases and J lost 4, with 19 bases in between. From germline, CDR1 is SQVTM and CDR2 ANQGSEA. This CDR3 is built from 16 residues. CDR3 DNA: TGCAGCGTTGACAGAGCCGGGGTTCGTTGGTACAATGAGCAGTTCTTC. Residues: CSVDRAGVRWYNEQFF.

CDR3 sequence reads: CASSYDRDSTEAFF. The DNA for the CDR3 is TGTGCCAGCAGTTACGACAGGGATTCCACTGAAGCTTTCTTT. V gene TRBV6-5 combines with J gene TRBJ1-1; 7 bases are shared with TRBD1. CDR1 is MNHEY, CDR2 SVGAGI, per germline. The CDR3 extends over 14 amino acids. V shed 2 bases and J 4 bases; nucleotides not matched to a gene: 4.

The V gene is TRBV4-1, the J gene TRBJ2-1, with D hard to call. Trimming cost V 4 bases and J 4 bases, with 17 bases left between them. From germline, CDR1 is MGHRA and CDR2 YSYEKL. CDR3 length equals 16 residues. For the CDR3, the DNA is TGCGCCAGCAGCCCGTTTCGCGGCGGCGGTTACAATGAGCAGTTCTTC. Protein product: CASSPFRGGGYNEQFF.

V usage is TRBV7-3 and J usage is TRBJ2-2, with TRBD2 matching 9 bases. V dropped 0 bases and J dropped 7; count of bases not matched to a gene: 3. Per the germline V gene, CDR1 is SGHTA and CDR2 is FQGTGA. This CDR3 is built from 15 residues. The DNA of the CDR3 is TGTGCCAGCAGCTTAACTGCGGGAGGGTTCGGGGAGCTGTTTTTT. Translation gives CASSLTAGGFGELFF.

The chain employs TRBV6-1 and TRBJ2-1; either TRBD1 or TRBD2 may supply D (5 bases each). Germline CDR1 is MNHNS and CDR2 is SASEGT. The CDR3 spans 16 residues. With 3 bases removed from V and 10 bases from J, the gap between germline ends came to 22 bases. The CDR3 here is CASSDGDLRVSWEQFF. In DNA form, the CDR3 reads TGTGCCAGCAGTGACGGGGACCTTCGGGTCTCTTGGGAGCAGTTCTTC.

The chain carries TRBV6-1 and TRBJ1-6; 7 positions match TRBD1. The CDR3 contains 13 residues. The ends lost 2 bases at V and 11 bases at J; junction bases unmatched: 3. The germline CDR1 and CDR2 sequences are MNHNS and SASEGT. The CDR3 region is CASSEPGTAPLHF. The CDR3 bases are TGTGCCAGCAGTGAACCGGGGACAGCACCCCTCCACTTT.

The rearrangement links TRBV10-2 to TRBJ2-3; tentatively, D is TRBD2 (5 bases). Trimming pared 3 bases from V and 2 bases from J, leaving 39 bases between. There are 24 residues in the CDR3. Germline loops: CDR1 WSHSY, CDR2 SAAADI. The CDR3 region is CASSDVGSGRPPTSLRVYTDTQYF. CDR3 DNA sequence: TGCGCCAGCAGTGATGTAGGGTCGGGGAGACCCCCAACTTCTCTCCGGGTCTACACAGATACGCAGTATTTT.

V is TRBV19 and J is TRBJ1-2; D is undetermined. Germline V CDR1 and CDR2: LNHDA, SQIVND (reference sequence). Trimming stripped 5 bases from V and 0 bases from J, with 7 bases between. The CDR3 consists of 13 residues. The chain's CDR3 is CASSPQTNYGYTF. The CDR3 DNA sequence: TGTGCCAGTAGTCCTCAGACTAACTATGGCTACACCTTC.

This clone showed up just once. The chain couples TRBV9 to TRBJ2-1; D might be TRBD2 (6 bases). CDR1 SGDLS and CDR2 YYNGEE come from the germline V gene. Trimming removed 5 bases from V and 1 base from J, with 10 bases in between. CDR3 length: 14 residues. The CDR3 DNA follows: TGTGCCAGCAGTCTAGCGTTTTCCTACAATGAGCAGTTCTTC. Encoded protein: CASSLAFSYNEQFF.

The rearrangement uses TRBV19 and TRBJ1-6, with 8 bases fitting TRBD1. The J segment lost 4 bases and the V segment lost 10 bases, leaving 6 bases of the junction unmatched. Looked up from germline, CDR1 is LNHDA and CDR2 is SQIVND (reference sequence). CDR3 length: 14 amino acids. The DNA for the CDR3 is TGTGCCACTCGGACAGGGAATTATAATTCACCCCTCCACTTT. Residues: CATRTGNYNSPLHF.

This clone was found once. This chain joins TRBV7-9 and TRBJ1-2; no definite D call. V was clipped by 6 bases and J by 0 bases, with 17 bases between them. The length of the CDR3 is 16 residues. Looked up from germline, CDR1 is SEHNR and CDR2 is FQNEAQ (reference sequence). CDR3 loop: CASSLERTATNYGYTF. In nucleotides, the CDR3 is TGTGCCAGCAGTCTAGAGAGGACGGCCACTAACTATGGCTACACCTTC.

The gene calls are TRBV6-4 and TRBJ1-5, with no clear D. The germline CDR1 and CDR2 sequences are MRHNA and SNTAGT. The length of the CDR3 is 13 residues. V was pared by 5 bases and J by 0 bases, with 5 bases between. CDR3 loop: CASSKDSNQPQHF. CDR3 coding DNA: TGTGCCAGCAGTAAAGATAGCAATCAGCCCCAGCATTTT.

V gene TRBV30 combines with J gene TRBJ2-1, with TRBD1 identical over 7 bases. CDR1 GTSNPN and CDR2 SVGIG come from the germline V gene (reference sequence). The CDR3 is made up of 15 amino acids. V lost 3 bases, J lost 2 bases, and 7 bases stayed unmatched. The CDR3 nucleotides are TGTGCCTGGAGGACCCGGGACAGACCCTACAATGAGCAGTTCTTC. Translation gives CAWRTRDRPYNEQFF.

The chain combines TRBV5-1 with TRBJ1-1; 8 positions match TRBD1. The CDR3 length is 13 residues. The germline gives CDR1 SGHRS, CDR2 YFSETQ. With V trimmed by 0 bases and J by 10 bases, 5 bases remained unmatched. The CDR3 DNA follows: TGCGCCAGCAGCTTGGGGACAGGGAATACAGCTTTCTTT. Its protein is CASSLGTGNTAFF.

There are a few counts of this clone. The gene calls are TRBV3-1 (or the pseudogene TRBV3-2) and TRBJ1-5; D ambiguous. V lost 3 bases and J 3 bases, leaving 6 bases between the germline ends. Germline lookup yields CDR1 LGHDT and CDR2 YNNKEL (reference sequence). CDR3 size: 13 residues. The DNA of the CDR3 is TGTGCCAGCAGCCAGATGACCAATCAGCCCCAGCATTTT. Its protein is CASSQMTNQPQHF.

The V call is TRBV5-1, the J call TRBJ2-3; 8 nucleotides line up with TRBD2. V lost 5 bases and J lost 4; bases outside the gene matches: 3. CDR3 size: 13 residues. Germline loops: CDR1 SGHRS, CDR2 YFSETQ. The CDR3 sequence: CASSRLAPDTQYF. The CDR3 coding sequence is TGCGCCAGCAGTCGACTAGCGCCAGATACGCAGTATTTT.

This clone showed up just once. The chain employs TRBV7-8 and TRBJ1-4, with 9 positions matching TRBD1. There are 15 residues in the CDR3. V was pared by 4 bases and J by 4 bases, with 4 bases of the junction left unmatched. Germline CDR1 and CDR2: SGHVS and FQNEAQ. CDR3 DNA: TGTGCCAGCAGCTCAAACAGGGGGCGTAATGAAAAACTGTTTTTT. Protein: CASSSNRGRNEKLFF.

The V and J genes are TRBV3-1 (or the pseudogene TRBV3-2) and TRBJ1-2; 10 bases line up with TRBD1. The length of the CDR3 is 16 residues. From germline, CDR1 is LGHDT and CDR2 YNNKEL (reference sequence). V lost 2 bases to trimming and J lost 5 bases; unmatched junction nucleotides: 8. CDR3 sequence (DNA): TGTGCCAGCAGCCAACTGACAGGGGGCTTAAGGTATGGCTACACCTTC. Translation gives CASSQLTGGLRYGYTF.